These T cell receptor beta chains were read from a single sample in a study of T cell responses to AZD1222 COVID-19 vaccine. The table came from immunoSEQ multiplex PCR; TCRdb's copy has only in-frame clones and leaves some out. The sample records about 120,000 clones, more than 75% being singletons. The material sequenced was peripheral blood, taken on day 0 of AZD1222 vaccination. These receptors were collected from an adult in good health. The CDR3 runs from the conserved cysteine through the conserved F or W.

J | V | CDR3
TRBJ1-2 | TRBV5-6 | CASSRDRGAGYTF
TRBJ1-2 | TRBV5-1 | CASSSSTGDYGYTF
TRBJ1-5 | TRBV6-5 | CASTLTFSNQPQHF
TRBJ1-2 | TRBV2 | CASKRETGGYTF
TRBJ2-3 | TRBV6-2/TRBV6-3 | CASSPDRNTDTQYF
TRBJ2-6 | TRBV2 | CASSSRDSGANVLTF
TRBJ1-2 | TRBV29-1 | CSVRPGDYGYTF
TRBJ2-2 | TRBV14 | CASSPRVTGELFF
TRBJ1-1 | TRBV5-1 | CASSAFAGTVNTEAFF
TRBJ2-3 | TRBV7-9 | CASSPRQAADTQYF
TRBJ2-5 | TRBV6-5 | CASSNRLAGETQYF
TRBJ1-4 | TRBV9 | CASSLNGATNEKLFF
TRBJ1-1 | TRBV7-2 | CASSSRGRATEAFF
TRBJ2-5 | TRBV5-1 | CASSSTVGAQETQYF
TRBJ2-3 | TRBV9 | CASSVGGGASTDTQYF
TRBJ2-7 | TRBV5-6 | CASSLGLFYEQYF
TRBJ1-1 | TRBV6-2/TRBV6-3 | CASSYPGGSTEAFF
TRBJ2-6 | TRBV9 | CASSAGLGRLNPGANVLTF
TRBJ1-1 | TRBV19 | CASSTDWGQNTEAFF
TRBJ1-2 | TRBV25-1 | CASSNTLSNYGYTF
TRBJ1-3 | TRBV18 | CASSLGVTGDVSGNTIYF
TRBJ1-1 | TRBV19 | CASSIQGARNTEAFF
TRBJ1-4 | TRBV7-9 | CASSFPLEKLFF
TRBJ1-5 | TRBV27 | CASSPGPLPREPQHF
TRBJ1-6 | TRBV5-1 | CASSLSPQAGYNSPLHF
TRBJ2-3 | TRBV5-1 | CASSLSSASTDTQYF
TRBJ2-1 | TRBV6-5 | CASSYSILGNEQFF
TRBJ1-6 | TRBV6-1 | CASSEIQRGWSYNSPLHF
TRBJ1-1 | TRBV2 | CASRLGWGLNTEAFF
TRBJ2-7 | TRBV18 | CASSPGGGPYEQYF
TRBJ2-2 | TRBV2 | CASSTLAGGLNTGELFF
TRBJ2-3 | TRBV24-1 | CATSDLLRVSGQYF
TRBJ1-1 | TRBV29-1 | CSVIPSGDTEAFF
TRBJ2-4 | TRBV7-3 | CASSLTASGAKNIQYF
TRBJ2-1 | TRBV9 | CASSVGTGPSNEQFF
TRBJ1-1 | TRBV6-5 | CASSSRGLSTEAFF
TRBJ1-2 | TRBV19 | CASRQQARNYGYTF
TRBJ1-1 | TRBV12-5 | CASGLRSTEAFF
TRBJ1-2 | TRBV12-3/TRBV12-4 | CASRIRGYGYTF
TRBJ2-3 | TRBV7-2 | CASSLVGLAGGRATDTQYF
TRBJ1-3 | TRBV5-1 | CASSLAMALGNTIYF
TRBJ1-1 | TRBV9 | CASSADRVVTEAFF
TRBJ1-4 | TRBV6-5 | CASRRDSATNEKLFF
TRBJ1-2 | TRBV7-2 | CASSFESPLGYTF
TRBJ1-1 | TRBV7-6 | CASSLADRFGYMNTEAFF
TRBJ1-4 | TRBV7-3 | CASSPVPGPQEKLFF
TRBJ2-3 | TRBV6-4 | CASSDKDPTDTQYF
TRBJ1-1 | TRBV6-5 | CASSIRQGFPEAFF
TRBJ1-1 | TRBV5-1 | CASSFGRGNTEAFF
TRBJ1-3 | TRBV20-1 | CSASSTAFGNTIYF
TRBJ2-1 | TRBV13 | CASSLRDNEQFF
TRBJ1-3 | TRBV9 | CASSVWGGGAAGNTIYF
TRBJ2-7 | TRBV5-1 | CASSTGQGARNEQYF